The following is a TCR beta chain sequence with its context. Its cognate antigen is unknown. Sample treatment: 15 to 20 received Ad26.COV2.S at low or high dose, single or two shots; a few received placebo; per-sample allocation not given. Sampling took place 63 days after the first vaccine or placebo injection. The individual, an adult aged 18-55 years, was a donor in Boston. Clones were sequenced by immunoSEQ multiplex PCR, and TCRdb holds only the in-frame ones, with some missing. Counted here are around 300,000 clones, roughly 90% occurring once; the ten biggest clones make up about 4.6%. This entry belongs to a study of Ad26.COV2.S vaccination and SARS-CoV-2 variants. The J segment lost 1 base and the V segment lost 7 bases, leaving 12 bases of the junction unmatched. Germline V gives CDR1 SNHLY, CDR2 FYNNEI. The CDR3 has 17 amino acids. Study observations and caveats: Spike-specific TCR breadth was greater in vaccine than placebo recipients. Researchers reported similar non-spike TCR breadth in vaccine and placebo recipients.

The rearrangement joins TRBV2 to TRBJ2-7; 11 bases are a match to TRBD2. Sample: peripheral blood, taken in a trial of Ad26.COV2.S vaccine versus placebo. The clonotype comes from a person aged 18-65 years who received the Ad26.COV2.S COVID-19 vaccine or a placebo. The CDR3 loop reads CASTGGLAGGLSYEQYF. In nucleotides, the CDR3 is TGTGCCAGCACCGGAGGGCTAGCGGGGGGTCTTTCCTACGAGCAGTACTTC.